Below, 15 T cell receptor beta chains from the same sample are listed, as sequenced in a study of PD-1 blockade in classical Hodgkin lymphoma. Clones were sequenced by immunoSEQ multiplex PCR, and TCRdb holds only the in-frame ones, with some missing. The sample records tens of thousands of clones, 80% being singletons. The time point is: cycle 4 day 1 (C4D1), after 5 to 7 weeks of nivolumab. With no exception, relapse followed autologous stem cell transplantation in all patients, and brentuximab vedotin exposure varied. This specimen consisted of peripheral blood mononuclear cells (PBMCs), obtained before the fourth cycle of nivolumab. These receptors were taken from a human donor with classical Hodgkin lymphoma.

The J gene is TRBJ2-7, the V gene TRBV10-3, with 10 nucleotides matching TRBD1. CDR3 length: 16 residues. Germline V gene sequence: CDR1 ENHRY, CDR2 SYGVKD. J was trimmed by 4 bases and V by 1 base; bases with no gene match: 7. CDR3 sequence (DNA): TGTGCCATCAGTGAGTTGGACCAGGACAGGGGGTACGAGCAGTACTTC. Its translation is CAISELDQDRGYEQYF.

V is TRBV5-4 and J is TRBJ2-3, with D possibly matching TRBD2 (5 bases). Germline V gene data show CDR1 as SGHNT and CDR2 as YYREEE (reference sequence). Trimming removed 3 bases from V and 6 bases from J, with 17 bases in between. The length of the CDR3 is 15 residues. CDR3 residues: CASSSATYPGDTQYF. In DNA form, the CDR3 reads TGTGCCAGCAGCTCGGCTACCTATCCGGGGGATACGCAGTATTTT.

The chain recombines TRBV28 with TRBJ2-7; D gene uncertain. The CDR3 is 12 residues long. Trimming took 4 bases from V and 5 from J, leaving 9 bases between them. Germline CDR1 reads MDHEN; CDR2 reads SYDVKM. The CDR3 DNA sequence: TGTGCCAGCAGTTCCTCCCGGCACGAGCAGTACTTC. It codes for CASSSSRHEQYF.

The chain is built from TRBV5-6 and TRBJ1-2, with D uncertain. Germline CDR1 reads SGHDT; CDR2 reads YYEEEE. Trimming removed 9 bases at V and 4 bases at J, with 16 bases between. The CDR3 contains 13 residues. The CDR3 DNA reads as TGTGCCACTCGGAAAGCGGCCACCTATGGCTACACCTTC. Its translation: CATRKAATYGYTF. Using reference TRBV5-6 and TRBJ1-2 for the parts outside the CDR3, the full variable domain is DAGVTQSPTHLIKTRGQQVTLRCSPKSGHDTVSWYQQALGQGPQFIFQYYEEEERQRGNFPDRFSGHQFPNYSSELNVNALLLGDSALYLCATRKAATYGYTFGSGTRLTVV.

V gene TRBV6-1 combines with J gene TRBJ1-3; D call uncertain. The CDR3 length is 13 residues. Trimming pared 3 bases from V and 6 bases from J, leaving 9 bases between. Looked up from germline, CDR1 is MNHNS and CDR2 is SASEGT. CDR3 amino acids: CASSDTGTNTIYF. DNA of the CDR3: TGTGCCAGCAGTGATACGGGAACAAACACCATATATTTT.

The chain recombines TRBV5-4 with TRBJ1-1; tentatively, D is TRBD1 (6 bases). Germline CDR1 is SGHNT and CDR2 is YYREEE (reference sequence). V was clipped by 5 bases and J by 7 bases, with 15 bases between them. The CDR3 covers 13 residues. The CDR3 coding sequence is TGTGCCAGCAGTCCAGGACAGACTCTTGAAGCTTTCTTT. It specifies CASSPGQTLEAFF. Full variable domain (rest looked up from reference TRBV5-4 and TRBJ1-1): ETGVTQSPTHLIKTRGQQVTLRCSSQSGHNTVSWYQQALGQGPQFIFQYYREEENGRGNFPPRFSGLQFPNYSSELNVNALELDDSALYLCASSPGQTLEAFFGQGTRLTVV.

The chain is built from TRBV7-2 and TRBJ2-7; D not certain. Germline values: CDR1 SGHTA, CDR2 FQGNSA. V dropped 1 base and J dropped 1 base, with 8 bases sitting between them. CDR3 size: 14 residues. The CDR3, as DNA: TGTGCCAGCAGCTTAGGCGGAGTATCCTACGAGCAGTACTTC. Protein product: CASSLGGVSYEQYF.

V gene TRBV6-5 combines with J gene TRBJ1-1; D might be TRBD1 (6 bases). Germline V gives CDR1 MNHEY, CDR2 SVGAGI. This CDR3 is 15 amino acids long. Trimming cost V 2 bases and J 3 bases, with 13 bases left between them. The CDR3 loop is CASSYETGRDTEAFF. The CDR3, as DNA: TGTGCCAGCAGTTACGAAACAGGGAGGGACACTGAAGCTTTCTTT.

The J gene is TRBJ2-7, the V gene TRBV7-9; 11 positions match TRBD2. V lost 5 bases to trimming and J lost 1 base; unmatched junction nucleotides: 10. Germline V lookup: CDR1 SEHNR, CDR2 FQNEAQ (reference sequence). This CDR3 region has 17 residues. The CDR3 region is CASSQDLLAGASYEQYF. CDR3 nucleotides: TGTGCCAGCAGCCAAGACCTACTAGCGGGGGCATCCTACGAGCAGTACTTC.

V usage is TRBV28 and J usage is TRBJ1-1, with D possibly being TRBD1 (5 bases). Germline V CDR1 and CDR2: MDHEN, SYDVKM. V lost 6 bases, J lost 4 bases, and 12 bases lay in between. The CDR3 is 13 residues long. The CDR3 spells CASSPGGGTEAFF. The CDR3 DNA sequence: TGTGCCAGCAGCCCTGGGGGGGGCACTGAAGCTTTCTTT. Looking up the rest from reference TRBV28 and TRBJ1-1 gives the full variable domain: DVKVTQSSRYLVKRTGEKVFLECVQDMDHENMFWYRQDPGLGLRLIYFSYDVKMKEKGDIPEGYSVSREKKERFSLILESASTNQTSMYLCASSPGGGTEAFFGQGTRLTVV.

V is TRBV19 and J is TRBJ1-5; a possible D gene is TRBD1 (6 bases). CDR1 and CDR2 from the germline V gene are LNHDA and SQIVND (reference sequence). The CDR3 spans 14 residues. Trimming shortened V by 7 bases and J by 5 bases, and 15 bases separated the two germline ends. CDR3: CASKSLRGDQPQHF. CDR3 in DNA: TGTGCCAGTAAAAGTCTGAGGGGGGATCAGCCCCAGCATTTT.

V gene TRBV5-4 combines with J gene TRBJ2-1; 10 bases map to TRBD2. The CDR3 runs 15 residues. With V trimmed by 5 bases and J by 9 bases, 11 bases remained unmatched. CDR1 is SGHNT, CDR2 YYREEE, per germline (reference sequence). The CDR3 spells CASRLAGGRDREQFF. CDR3 nucleotides: TGTGCCAGCAGATTAGCGGGGGGTAGGGACCGTGAGCAGTTCTTC.

This clone has more than one count but fewer than ten. The DNA for the CDR3 is TGTGCCATCAGTGCGGAGCGGGGGGCACAGGGTACGCAGTATTTT. Its protein is CAISAERGAQGTQYF. J is TRBJ2-3 and V is TRBV10-3; 9 bases are a match to TRBD2. This CDR3 comprises 15 residues. J gave up 8 bases and V 4 bases, and 10 bases lay outside the gene matches. The germline V gene encodes CDR1 ENHRY and CDR2 SYGVKD.

The chain joins TRBV5-4 to TRBJ2-1, with 11 nucleotides matching TRBD2. The germline gives CDR1 SGHNT, CDR2 YYREEE (reference sequence). The CDR3 is made up of 15 amino acids. The ends lost 3 bases at V and 5 bases at J; junction bases unmatched: 4. The CDR3 DNA follows: TGTGCCAGCAGCTCTGGGACTAGCGGTAACAATGAGCAGTTCTTC. It is translated as CASSSGTSGNNEQFF.

This sequence joins TRBV14 and TRBJ2-7; 13 bases map to TRBD2. Germline values: CDR1 SGHDN, CDR2 FVKESK. The CDR3 has 18 amino acids. The V and J ends lost 4 bases and 5 bases, in that order; junction bases with no gene match: 14. Written as DNA, the CDR3 is TGTGCCAGCAGCCCCTGGACTAGCGGGAGCTTCGTCATTGACGAGCAGTACTTC. This translates into CASSPWTSGSFVIDEQYF.